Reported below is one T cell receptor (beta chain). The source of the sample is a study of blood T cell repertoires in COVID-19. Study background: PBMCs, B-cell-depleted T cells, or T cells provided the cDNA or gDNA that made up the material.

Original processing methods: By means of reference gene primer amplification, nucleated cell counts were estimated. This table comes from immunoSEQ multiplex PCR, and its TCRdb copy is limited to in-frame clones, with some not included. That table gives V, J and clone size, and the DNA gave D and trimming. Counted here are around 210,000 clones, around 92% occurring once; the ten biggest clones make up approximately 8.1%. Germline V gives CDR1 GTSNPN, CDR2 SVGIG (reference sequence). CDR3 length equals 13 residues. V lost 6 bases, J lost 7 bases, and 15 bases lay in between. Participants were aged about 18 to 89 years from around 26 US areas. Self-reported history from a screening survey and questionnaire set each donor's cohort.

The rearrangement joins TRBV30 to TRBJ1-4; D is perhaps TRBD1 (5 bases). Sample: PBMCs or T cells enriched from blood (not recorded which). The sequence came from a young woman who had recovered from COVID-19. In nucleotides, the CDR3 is TGTGCCTGTAACGGGGGGAACAGTGAAAAACTGTTTTTT. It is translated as CACNGGNSEKLFF.